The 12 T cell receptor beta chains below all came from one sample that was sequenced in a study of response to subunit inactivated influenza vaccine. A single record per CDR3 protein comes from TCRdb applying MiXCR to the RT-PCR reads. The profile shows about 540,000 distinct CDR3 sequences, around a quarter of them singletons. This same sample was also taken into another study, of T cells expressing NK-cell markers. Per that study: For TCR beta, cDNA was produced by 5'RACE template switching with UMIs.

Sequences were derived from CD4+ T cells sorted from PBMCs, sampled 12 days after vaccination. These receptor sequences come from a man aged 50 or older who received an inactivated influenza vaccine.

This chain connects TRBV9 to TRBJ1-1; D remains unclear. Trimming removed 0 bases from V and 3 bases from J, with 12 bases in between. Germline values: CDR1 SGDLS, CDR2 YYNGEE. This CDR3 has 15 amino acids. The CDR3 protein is CASSVGGSYDTEAFF. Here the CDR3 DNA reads TGTGCCAGCAGCGTAGGCGGGTCGTATGACACTGAAGCTTTCTTT.

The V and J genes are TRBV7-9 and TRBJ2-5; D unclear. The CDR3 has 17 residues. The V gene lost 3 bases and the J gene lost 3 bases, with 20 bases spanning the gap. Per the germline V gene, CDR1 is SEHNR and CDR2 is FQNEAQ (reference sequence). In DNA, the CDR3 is TGTGCCAGCAGCTTCGGTCAGCCCGACGGTTGGGAAGAGACCCAGTACTTC. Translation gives CASSFGQPDGWEETQYF. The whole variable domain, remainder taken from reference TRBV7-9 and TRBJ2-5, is DTGVSQNPRHKITKRGQNVTFRCDPISEHNRLYWYRQTLGQGPEFLTYFQNEAQLEKSRLLSDRFSAERPKGSFSTLEIQRTEQGDSAMYLCASSFGQPDGWEETQYFGPGTRLLVL.

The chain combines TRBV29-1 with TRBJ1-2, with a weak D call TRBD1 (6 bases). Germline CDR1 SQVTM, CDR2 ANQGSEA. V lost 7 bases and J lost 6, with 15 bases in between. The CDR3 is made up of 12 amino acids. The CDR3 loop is CSAYYRVNGYTF. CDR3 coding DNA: TGCAGCGCCTATTACAGGGTTAATGGCTACACCTTC. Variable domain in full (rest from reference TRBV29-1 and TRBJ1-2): SAVISQKPSRDICQRGTSLTIQCQVDSQVTMMFWYRQQPGQSLTLIATANQGSEATYESGFVIDKFPISRPNLTFSTLTVSNMSPEDSSIYLCSAYYRVNGYTFGSGTRLTVV.

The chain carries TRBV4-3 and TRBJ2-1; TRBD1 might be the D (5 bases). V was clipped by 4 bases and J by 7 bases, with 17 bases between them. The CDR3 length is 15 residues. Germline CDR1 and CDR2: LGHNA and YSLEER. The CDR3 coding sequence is TGCGCCAGCAGCCGAGAGTACAACAGGTTTAATGAGCAGTTCTTC. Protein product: CASSREYNRFNEQFF.

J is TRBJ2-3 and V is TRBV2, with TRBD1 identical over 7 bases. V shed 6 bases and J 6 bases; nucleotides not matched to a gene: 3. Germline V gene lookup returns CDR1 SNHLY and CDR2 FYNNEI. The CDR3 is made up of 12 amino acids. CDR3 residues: CASRTGPDTQYF. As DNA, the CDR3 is TGTGCCAGCAGGACAGGGCCCGATACGCAGTATTTT.

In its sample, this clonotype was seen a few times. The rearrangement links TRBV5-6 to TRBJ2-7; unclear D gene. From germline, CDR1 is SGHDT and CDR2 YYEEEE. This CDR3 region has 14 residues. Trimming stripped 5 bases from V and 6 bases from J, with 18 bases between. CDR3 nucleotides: TGTGCCAGCAGTTTCGGAAGGAATTTGATCGAGCAGTACTTC. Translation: CASSFGRNLIEQYF.

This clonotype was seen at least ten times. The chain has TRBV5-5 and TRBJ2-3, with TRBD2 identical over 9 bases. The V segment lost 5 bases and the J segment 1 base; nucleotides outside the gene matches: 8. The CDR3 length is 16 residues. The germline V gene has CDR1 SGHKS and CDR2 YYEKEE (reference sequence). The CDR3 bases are TGTGCCAGCAGGTCAGGCCCTAGCGGGGGCACAGATACGCAGTATTTT. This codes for CASRSGPSGGTDTQYF.

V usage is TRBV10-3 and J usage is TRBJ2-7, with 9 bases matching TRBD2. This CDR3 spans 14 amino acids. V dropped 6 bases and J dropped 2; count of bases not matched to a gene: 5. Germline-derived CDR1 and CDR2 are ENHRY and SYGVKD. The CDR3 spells CAIRETSGTYEQYF. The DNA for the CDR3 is TGTGCCATCAGGGAGACTAGCGGAACCTACGAGCAGTACTTC.

CDR3 loop: CASSWGPNGNQPQHF. As DNA, the CDR3 is TGCGCCAGCAGCTGGGGACCGAACGGCAATCAGCCCCAGCATTTT. The chain recombines TRBV5-1 with TRBJ1-5; D is possibly TRBD1 (5 bases). The CDR3 contains 15 residues. Germline loops: CDR1 SGHRS, CDR2 YFSETQ. The ends were cut back, 3 bases at V and 2 bases at J, with 12 bases in the middle. The complete variable domain, with remaining parts taken from reference TRBV5-1 and TRBJ1-5, reads KAGVTQTPRYLIKTRGQQVTLSCSPISGHRSVSWYQQTPGQGLQFLFEYFSETQRNKGNFPGRFSGRQFSNSRSEMNVSTLELGDSALYLCASSWGPNGNQPQHFGDGTRLSIL.

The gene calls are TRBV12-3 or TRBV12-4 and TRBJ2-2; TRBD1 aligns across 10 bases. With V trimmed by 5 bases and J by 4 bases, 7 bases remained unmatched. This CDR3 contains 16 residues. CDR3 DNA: TGTGCCAGCAGTCTCGGGACAGGGGTGAGCACCGGGGAGCTGTTTTTT. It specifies CASSLGTGVSTGELFF.

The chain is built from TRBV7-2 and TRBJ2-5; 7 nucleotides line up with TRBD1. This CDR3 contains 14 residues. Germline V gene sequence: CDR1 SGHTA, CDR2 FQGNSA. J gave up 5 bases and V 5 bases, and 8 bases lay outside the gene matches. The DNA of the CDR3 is TGTGCCAGCAGCCCCGGGGTACAGGGGGAGACCCAGTACTTC. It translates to CASSPGVQGETQYF.

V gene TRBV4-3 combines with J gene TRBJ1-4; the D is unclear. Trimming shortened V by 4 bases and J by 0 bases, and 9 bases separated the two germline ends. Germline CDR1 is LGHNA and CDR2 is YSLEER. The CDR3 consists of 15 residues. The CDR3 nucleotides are TGCGCCAGCAGCCCGGAGAGGACAACTAATGAAAAACTGTTTTTT. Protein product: CASSPERTTNEKLFF.